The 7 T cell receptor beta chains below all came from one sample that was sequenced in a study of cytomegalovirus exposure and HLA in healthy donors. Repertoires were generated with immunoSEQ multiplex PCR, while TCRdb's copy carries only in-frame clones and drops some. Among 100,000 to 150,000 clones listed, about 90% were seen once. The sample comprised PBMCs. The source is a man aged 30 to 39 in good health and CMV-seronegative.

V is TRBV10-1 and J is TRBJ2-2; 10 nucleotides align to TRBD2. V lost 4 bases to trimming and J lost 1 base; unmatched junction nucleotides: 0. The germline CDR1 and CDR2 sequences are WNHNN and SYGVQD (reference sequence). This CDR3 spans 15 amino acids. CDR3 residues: CASSGTSGNTGELFF. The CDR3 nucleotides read TGCGCCAGCAGTGGGACTAGCGGGAACACCGGGGAGCTGTTTTTT.

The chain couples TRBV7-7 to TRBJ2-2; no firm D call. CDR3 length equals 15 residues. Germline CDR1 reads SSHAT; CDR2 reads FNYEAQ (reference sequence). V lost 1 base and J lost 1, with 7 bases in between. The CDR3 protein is CASSLGSGNTGELFF. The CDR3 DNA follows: TGTGCCAGCAGCTTAGGGTCGGGGAACACCGGGGAGCTGTTTTTT.

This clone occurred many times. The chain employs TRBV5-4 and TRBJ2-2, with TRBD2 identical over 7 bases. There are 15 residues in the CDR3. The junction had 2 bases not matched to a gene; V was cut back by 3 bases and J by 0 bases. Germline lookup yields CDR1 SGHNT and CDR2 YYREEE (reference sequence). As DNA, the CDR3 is TGTGCCAGCAGCTCCGGGACTACGAACACCGGGGAGCTGTTTTTT. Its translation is CASSSGTTNTGELFF.

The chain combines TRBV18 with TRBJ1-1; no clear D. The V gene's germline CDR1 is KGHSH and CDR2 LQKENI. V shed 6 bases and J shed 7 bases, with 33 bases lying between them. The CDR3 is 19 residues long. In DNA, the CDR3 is TGTGCCAGCTCCCAATTTAAGGCCTTTATGCGTGGAGGTCTTGGTGAAGCTTTCTTT. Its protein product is CASSQFKAFMRGGLGEAFF.

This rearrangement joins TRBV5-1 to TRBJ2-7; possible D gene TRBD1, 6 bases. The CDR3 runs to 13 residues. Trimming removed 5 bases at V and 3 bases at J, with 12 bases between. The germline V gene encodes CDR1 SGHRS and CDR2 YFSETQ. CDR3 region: CASRWTASYEQYF. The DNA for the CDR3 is TGCGCCAGCAGGTGGACAGCTAGCTACGAGCAGTACTTC.

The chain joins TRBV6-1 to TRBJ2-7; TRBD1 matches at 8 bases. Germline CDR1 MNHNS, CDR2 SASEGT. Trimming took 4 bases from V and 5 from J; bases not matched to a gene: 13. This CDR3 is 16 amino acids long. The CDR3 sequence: CASSAWAGDRLHEQYF. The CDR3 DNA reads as TGTGCCAGCAGTGCCTGGGCTGGGGACAGGCTCCACGAGCAGTACTTC.

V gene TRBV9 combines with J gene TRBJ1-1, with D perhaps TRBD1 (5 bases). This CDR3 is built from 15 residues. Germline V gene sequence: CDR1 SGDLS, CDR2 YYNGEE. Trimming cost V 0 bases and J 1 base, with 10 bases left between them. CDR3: CASSVGGAANTEAFF. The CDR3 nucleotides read TGTGCCAGCAGCGTAGGTGGGGCGGCGAACACTGAAGCTTTCTTT.